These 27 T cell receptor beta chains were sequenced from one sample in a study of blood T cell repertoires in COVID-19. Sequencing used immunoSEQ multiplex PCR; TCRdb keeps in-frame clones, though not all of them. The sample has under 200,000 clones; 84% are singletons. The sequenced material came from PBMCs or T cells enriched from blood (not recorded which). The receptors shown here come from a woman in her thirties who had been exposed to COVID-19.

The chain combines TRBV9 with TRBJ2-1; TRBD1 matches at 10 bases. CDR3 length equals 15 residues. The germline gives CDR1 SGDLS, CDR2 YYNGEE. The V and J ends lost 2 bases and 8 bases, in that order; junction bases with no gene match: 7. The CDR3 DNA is TGTGCCAGCAGCGTTACCGGGACAGGGGTGGATGAGCAGTTCTTC. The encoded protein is CASSVTGTGVDEQFF. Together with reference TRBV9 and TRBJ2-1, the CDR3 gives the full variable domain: DSGVTQTPKHLITATGQRVTLRCSPRSGDLSVYWYQQSLDQGLQFLIQYYNGEERAKGNILERFSAQQFPDLHSELNLSSLELGDSALYFCASSVTGTGVDEQFFGPGTRLTVL.

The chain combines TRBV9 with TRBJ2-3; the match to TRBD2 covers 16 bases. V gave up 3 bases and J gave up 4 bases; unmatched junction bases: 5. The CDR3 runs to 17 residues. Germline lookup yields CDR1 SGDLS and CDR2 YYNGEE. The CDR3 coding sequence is TGTGCCAGCAGCGCCAGGGGACTAGCGGGGGGGTCAGATACGCAGTATTTT. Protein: CASSARGLAGGSDTQYF.

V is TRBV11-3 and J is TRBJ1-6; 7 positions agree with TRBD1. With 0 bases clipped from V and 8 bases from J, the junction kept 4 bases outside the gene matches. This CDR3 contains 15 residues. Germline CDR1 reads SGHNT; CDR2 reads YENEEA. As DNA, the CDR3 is TGTGCCAGCAGCTTAGATTCAGGGGGAGATTCACCCCTCCACTTT. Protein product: CASSLDSGGDSPLHF.

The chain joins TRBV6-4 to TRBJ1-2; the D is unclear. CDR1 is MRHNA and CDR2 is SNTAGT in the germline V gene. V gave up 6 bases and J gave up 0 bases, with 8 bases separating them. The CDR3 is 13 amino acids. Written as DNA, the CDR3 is TGTGCCAGCAGCCCAGAAACTAACTATGGCTACACCTTC. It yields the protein CASSPETNYGYTF.

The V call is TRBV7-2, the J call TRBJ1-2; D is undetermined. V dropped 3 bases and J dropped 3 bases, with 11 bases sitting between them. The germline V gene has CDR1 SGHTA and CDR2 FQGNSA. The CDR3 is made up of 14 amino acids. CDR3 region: CASSFVRGDYGYTF. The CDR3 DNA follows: TGTGCCAGCAGCTTTGTCCGGGGTGACTATGGCTACACCTTC.

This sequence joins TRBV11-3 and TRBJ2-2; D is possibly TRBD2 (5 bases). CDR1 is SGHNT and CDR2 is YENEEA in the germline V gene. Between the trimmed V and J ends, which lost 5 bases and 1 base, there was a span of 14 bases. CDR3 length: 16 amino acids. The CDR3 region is CASSQLVGVNTGELFF. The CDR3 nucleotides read TGTGCCAGCAGCCAACTTGTCGGGGTGAACACCGGGGAGCTGTTTTTT.

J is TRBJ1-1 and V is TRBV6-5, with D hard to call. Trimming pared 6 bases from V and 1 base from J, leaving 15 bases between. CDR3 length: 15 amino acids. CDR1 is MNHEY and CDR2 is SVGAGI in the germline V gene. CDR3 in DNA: TGTGCCAGCAGGCTCAACGGAGGGAGGAACACTGAAGCTTTCTTT. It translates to CASRLNGGRNTEAFF.

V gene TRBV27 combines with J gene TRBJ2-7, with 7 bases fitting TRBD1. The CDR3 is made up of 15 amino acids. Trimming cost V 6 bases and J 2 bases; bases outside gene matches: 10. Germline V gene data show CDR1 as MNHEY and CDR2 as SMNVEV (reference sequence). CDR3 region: CASSYGTAPTYEQYF. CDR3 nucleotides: TGTGCCAGCAGCTACGGGACAGCCCCCACCTACGAGCAGTACTTC.

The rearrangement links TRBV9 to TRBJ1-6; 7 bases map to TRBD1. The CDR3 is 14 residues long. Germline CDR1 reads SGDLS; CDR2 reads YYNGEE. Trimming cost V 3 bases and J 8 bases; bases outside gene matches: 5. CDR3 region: CASSARDSYSPLHF. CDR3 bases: TGTGCCAGCAGCGCCAGGGACAGCTATTCACCCCTCCACTTT.

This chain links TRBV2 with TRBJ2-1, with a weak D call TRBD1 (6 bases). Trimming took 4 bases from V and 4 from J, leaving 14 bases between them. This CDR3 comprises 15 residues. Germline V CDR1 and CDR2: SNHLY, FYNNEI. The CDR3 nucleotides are TGTGCCAGCAGTGGACGACAGGAACCTTACAATGAGCAGTTCTTC. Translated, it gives CASSGRQEPYNEQFF. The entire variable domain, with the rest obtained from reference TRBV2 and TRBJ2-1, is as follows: EPEVTQTPSHQVTQMGQEVILRCVPISNHLYFYWYRQILGQKVEFLVSFYNNEISEKSEIFDDQFSVERPDGSNFTLKIRSTKLEDSAMYFCASSGRQEPYNEQFFGPGTRLTVL.

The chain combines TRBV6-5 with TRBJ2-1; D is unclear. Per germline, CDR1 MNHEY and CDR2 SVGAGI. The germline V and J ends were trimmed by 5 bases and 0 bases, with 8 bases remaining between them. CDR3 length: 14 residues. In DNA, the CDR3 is TGTGCCAGCAGTAACGAGGTCTCCTACAATGAGCAGTTCTTC. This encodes CASSNEVSYNEQFF.

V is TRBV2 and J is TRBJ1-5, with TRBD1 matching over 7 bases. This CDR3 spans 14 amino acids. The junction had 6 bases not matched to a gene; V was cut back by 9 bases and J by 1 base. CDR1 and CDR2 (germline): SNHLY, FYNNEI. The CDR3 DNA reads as TGTGCCAGTCGACAGGGCCTAAGCAATCAGCCCCAGCATTTT. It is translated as CASRQGLSNQPQHF.

The chain's CDR3 is CATSRGQMNTGELFF. The CDR3 nucleotides are TGTGCCACCAGCAGAGGACAGATGAACACCGGGGAGCTGTTTTTT. The chain employs TRBV15 and TRBJ2-2, with D perhaps matching TRBD1 (5 bases). This CDR3 contains 15 residues. The ends were cut back, 1 base at V and 1 base at J, with 7 bases in the middle. Germline V CDR1 and CDR2: LNHNV, YYDKDF (reference sequence).

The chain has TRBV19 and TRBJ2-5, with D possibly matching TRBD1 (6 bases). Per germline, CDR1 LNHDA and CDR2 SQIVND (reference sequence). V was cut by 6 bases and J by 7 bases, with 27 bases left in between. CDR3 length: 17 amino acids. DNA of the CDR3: TGTGCCAGTAGCCATTATAGCCCGGGACACCTCACGGCGACCCAGTACTTC. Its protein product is CASSHYSPGHLTATQYF.

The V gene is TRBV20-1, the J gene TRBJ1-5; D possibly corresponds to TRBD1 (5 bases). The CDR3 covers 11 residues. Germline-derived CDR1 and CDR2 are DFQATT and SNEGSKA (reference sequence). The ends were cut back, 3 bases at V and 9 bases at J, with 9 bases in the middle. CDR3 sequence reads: CSASPGGPQHF. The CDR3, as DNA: TGCAGTGCTAGCCCCGGGGGGCCCCAGCATTTT.

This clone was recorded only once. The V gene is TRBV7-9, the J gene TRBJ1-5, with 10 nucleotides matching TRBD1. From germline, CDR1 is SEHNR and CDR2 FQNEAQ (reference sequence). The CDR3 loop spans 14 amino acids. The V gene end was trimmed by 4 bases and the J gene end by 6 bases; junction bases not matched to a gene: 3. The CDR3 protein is CASSSGTGVQPQHF. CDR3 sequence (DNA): TGTGCCAGCAGCTCCGGGACAGGGGTTCAGCCCCAGCATTTT. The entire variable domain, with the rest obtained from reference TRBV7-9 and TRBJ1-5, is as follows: DTGVSQNPRHKITKRGQNVTFRCDPISEHNRLYWYRQTLGQGPEFLTYFQNEAQLEKSRLLSDRFSAERPKGSFSTLEIQRTEQGDSAMYLCASSSGTGVQPQHFGDGTRLSIL.

The CDR3: CASSPRSLAGGSTDTQYF. CDR3 DNA sequence: TGTGCCAGCAGCCCGAGGTCGTTAGCGGGGGGCAGCACAGATACGCAGTATTTT. The genes are TRBV5-4 and TRBJ2-3; 10 bases map to TRBD2. The CDR3 consists of 18 residues. Germline CDR1 reads SGHNT; CDR2 reads YYREEE (reference sequence). The V gene end was trimmed by 4 bases and the J gene end by 0 bases; junction bases not matched to a gene: 11.

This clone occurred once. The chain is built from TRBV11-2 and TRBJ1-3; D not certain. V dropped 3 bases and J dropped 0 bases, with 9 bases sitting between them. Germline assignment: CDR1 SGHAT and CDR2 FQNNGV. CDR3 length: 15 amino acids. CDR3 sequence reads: CASSFLKASGNTIYF. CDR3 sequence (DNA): TGTGCCAGCAGCTTTCTCAAAGCCTCTGGAAACACCATATATTTT.

The CDR3 sequence is CASSKDSLRTEAFF. The DNA for the CDR3 is TGTGCCAGCAGCAAGGACAGCCTCCGCACTGAAGCTTTCTTT. This chain links TRBV6-4 with TRBJ1-1, with D possibly being TRBD1 (6 bases). The CDR3 runs to 14 residues. CDR1 and CDR2 from the germline V gene are MRHNA and SNTAGT. With 6 bases removed from V and 4 bases from J, the gap between germline ends came to 15 bases.

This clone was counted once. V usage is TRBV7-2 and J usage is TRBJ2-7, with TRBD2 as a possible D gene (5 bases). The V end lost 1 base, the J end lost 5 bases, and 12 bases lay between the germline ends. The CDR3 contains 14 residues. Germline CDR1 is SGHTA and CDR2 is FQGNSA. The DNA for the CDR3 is TGTGCCAGCAGCTTAGAGCTGGAGGTTCACGAGCAGTACTTC. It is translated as CASSLELEVHEQYF.

CDR3 in DNA: TGTGCCAGTAGTCCAGGGAGGTCCTACAATGAGCAGTTCTTC. Its translation is CASSPGRSYNEQFF. The chain couples TRBV19 to TRBJ2-1, with a possible D match to TRBD2 (6 bases). The V end was cut by 5 bases, the J end by 1 base, with 9 bases between. In germline, CDR1 is LNHDA, CDR2 SQIVND (reference sequence). This CDR3 has 14 amino acids.

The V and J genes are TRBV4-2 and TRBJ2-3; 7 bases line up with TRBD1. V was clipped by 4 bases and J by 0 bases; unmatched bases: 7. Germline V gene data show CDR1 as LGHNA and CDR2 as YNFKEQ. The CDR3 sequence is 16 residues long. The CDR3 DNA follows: TGTGCCAGCAGCCCATTAGGGGGCAGTAGCACAGATACGCAGTATTTT. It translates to CASSPLGGSSTDTQYF.

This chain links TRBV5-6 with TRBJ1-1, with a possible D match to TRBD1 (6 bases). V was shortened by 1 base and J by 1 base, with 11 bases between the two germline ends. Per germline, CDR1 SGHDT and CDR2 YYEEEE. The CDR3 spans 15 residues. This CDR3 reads CASSLPQGSNTEAFF. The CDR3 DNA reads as TGTGCCAGCAGCTTGCCTCAGGGGTCGAACACTGAAGCTTTCTTT. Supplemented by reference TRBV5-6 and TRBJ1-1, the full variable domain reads DAGVTQSPTHLIKTRGQQVTLRCSPKSGHDTVSWYQQALGQGPQFIFQYYEEEERQRGNFPDRFSGHQFPNYSSELNVNALLLGDSALYLCASSLPQGSNTEAFFGQGTRLTVV.

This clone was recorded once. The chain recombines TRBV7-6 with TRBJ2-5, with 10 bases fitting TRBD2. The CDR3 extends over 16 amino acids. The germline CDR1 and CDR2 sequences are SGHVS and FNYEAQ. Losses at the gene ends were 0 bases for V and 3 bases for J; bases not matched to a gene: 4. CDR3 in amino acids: CASSLASGGSKETQYF. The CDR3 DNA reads TGTGCCAGCAGCTTAGCTAGCGGGGGGAGCAAAGAGACCCAGTACTTC. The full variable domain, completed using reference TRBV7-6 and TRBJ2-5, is GAGVSQSPRYKVTKRGQDVALRCDPISGHVSLYWYRQALGQGPEFLTYFNYEAQQDKSGLPNDRFSAERPEGSISTLTIQRTEQRDSAMYRCASSLASGGSKETQYFGPGTRLLVL.

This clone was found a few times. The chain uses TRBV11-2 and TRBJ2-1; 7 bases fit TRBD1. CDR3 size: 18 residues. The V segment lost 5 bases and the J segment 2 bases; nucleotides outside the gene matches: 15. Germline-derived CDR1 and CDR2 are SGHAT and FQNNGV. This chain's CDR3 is CASSPPRGWPSTYNEQFF. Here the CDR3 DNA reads TGTGCCAGCAGCCCTCCCAGGGGGTGGCCAAGCACCTACAATGAGCAGTTCTTC.

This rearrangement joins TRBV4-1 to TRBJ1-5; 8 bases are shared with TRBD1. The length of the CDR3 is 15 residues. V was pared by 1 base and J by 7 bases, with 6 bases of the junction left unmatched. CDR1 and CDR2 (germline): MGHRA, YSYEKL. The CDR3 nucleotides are TGCGCCAGCAGCCAAGTGGTTTCAGGGGGCCAGCCCCAGCATTTT. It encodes CASSQVVSGGQPQHF.

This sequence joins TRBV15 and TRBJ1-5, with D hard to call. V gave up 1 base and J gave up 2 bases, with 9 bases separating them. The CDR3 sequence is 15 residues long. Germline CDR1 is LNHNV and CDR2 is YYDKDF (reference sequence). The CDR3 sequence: CATSRVLEGNQPQHF. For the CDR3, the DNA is TGTGCCACCAGCAGAGTGTTGGAGGGCAATCAGCCCCAGCATTTT.